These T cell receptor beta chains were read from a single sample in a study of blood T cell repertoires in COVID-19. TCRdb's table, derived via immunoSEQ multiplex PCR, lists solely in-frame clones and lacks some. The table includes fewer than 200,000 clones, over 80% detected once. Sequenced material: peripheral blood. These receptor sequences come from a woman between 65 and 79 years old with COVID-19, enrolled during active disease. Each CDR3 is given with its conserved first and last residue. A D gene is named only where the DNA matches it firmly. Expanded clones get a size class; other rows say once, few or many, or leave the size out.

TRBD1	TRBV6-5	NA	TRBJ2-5	CASSKTGGQETQYF	TGTGCCAGCAGTAAAACAGGGGGCCAAGAGACCCAGTACTTC
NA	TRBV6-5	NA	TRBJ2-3	CASALSGAGTDTQYF	TGTGCCAGCGCCCTTTCAGGGGCAGGCACAGATACGCAGTATTTT
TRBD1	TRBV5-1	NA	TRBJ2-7	CASSLNGQGTYEQYF	TGCGCCAGCAGCTTGAACGGACAGGGGACCTACGAGCAGTACTTC
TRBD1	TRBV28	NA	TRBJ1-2	CASSLESGTGNYGYTF	TGTGCCAGCAGTTTAGAATCGGGGACAGGGAACTATGGCTACACCTTC
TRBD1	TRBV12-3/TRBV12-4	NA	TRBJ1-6	CASSSGQGSPLHF	TGTGCCAGCAGTTCTGGACAGGGCTCACCCCTCCACTTT
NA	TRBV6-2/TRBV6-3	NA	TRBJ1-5	CASSYVLGGFSNQPQHF	TGTGCCAGCAGTTACGTCTTGGGGGGGTTTAGCAATCAGCCCCAGCATTTT
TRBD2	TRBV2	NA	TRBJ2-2	CASSEVAGNTGELFF	TGTGCCAGCAGTGAAGTAGCGGGAAACACCGGGGAGCTGTTTTTT
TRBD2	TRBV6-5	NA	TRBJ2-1	CASSLPSGSLEQFF	TGTGCCAGCAGTCTTCCTAGCGGGAGTCTGGAGCAGTTCTTC
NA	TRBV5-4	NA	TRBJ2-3	CASSFRRDTDTQYF	TGTGCCAGCAGCTTTCGGCGGGACACAGATACGCAGTATTTT
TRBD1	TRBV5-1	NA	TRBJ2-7	CASSVTGEQQYF	TGCGCCAGCAGCGTGACAGGGGAACAGCAGTACTTC
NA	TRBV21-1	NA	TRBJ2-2	CASSKGKVTGANTGELFF	TGTGCCAGCAGCAAAGGTAAAGTGACAGGCGCGAACACCGGGGAGCTGTTTTTT
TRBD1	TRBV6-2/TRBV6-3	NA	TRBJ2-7	CASSTGQGHYEQYF	TGTGCCAGCAGTACGGGACAGGGTCACTACGAGCAGTACTTC
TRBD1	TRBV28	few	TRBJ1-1	CASSLGQEYTEAFF	TGTGCCAGCAGCCTGGGACAGGAATACACTGAAGCTTTCTTT
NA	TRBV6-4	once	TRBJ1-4	CASSGERGEKLFF	TGTGCCAGCAGTGGGGAAAGGGGTGAAAAACTGTTTTTT
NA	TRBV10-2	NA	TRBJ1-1	CASSDAGWGTEAFF	TGCGCCAGCAGTGATGCAGGGTGGGGTACTGAAGCTTTCTTT
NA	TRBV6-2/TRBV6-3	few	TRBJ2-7	CASSRGVYEQYF	TGTGCCAGCAGTCGGGGAGTATACGAGCAGTACTTC
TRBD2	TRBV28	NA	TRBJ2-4	CASSLGTSGAKNIQYF	TGTGCCAGCAGCCTAGGGACTAGCGGAGCCAAAAACATTCAGTACTTC
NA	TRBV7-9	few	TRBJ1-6	CASSLVSVDNSPLHF	TGTGCCAGCAGCTTAGTATCCGTCGATAATTCACCCCTCCACTTT
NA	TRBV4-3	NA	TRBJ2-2	CASSRSLTVITGELFF	TGCGCCAGCAGCCGCTCACTGACAGTAATCACCGGGGAGCTGTTTTTT
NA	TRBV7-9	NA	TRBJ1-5	CASESSEGGWQPQHF	TGTGCCAGCGAAAGCTCCGAGGGGGGGTGGCAGCCCCAGCATTTT
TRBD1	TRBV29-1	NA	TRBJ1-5	CSVVDRGSNQPQHF	TGCAGCGTAGTGGACAGGGGAAGCAATCAGCCCCAGCATTTT
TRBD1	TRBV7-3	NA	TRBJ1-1	CASSLVPGTGAGNTEAFF	TGTGCCAGCAGCTTAGTTCCCGGGACAGGGGCTGGGAACACTGAAGCTTTCTTT
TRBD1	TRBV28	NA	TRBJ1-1	CASSPGDRSNAEAFF	TGTGCCAGCAGTCCTGGGGACAGATCGAACGCTGAAGCTTTCTTT
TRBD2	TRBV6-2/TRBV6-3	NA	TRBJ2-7	CASSYGTSGRAYEQYF	TGTGCCAGCAGTTACGGCACTAGCGGGAGGGCCTACGAGCAGTACTTC
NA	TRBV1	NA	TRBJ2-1	CTSSQDLPGPNFKGGSYNEQFF	TGCACCAGCAGCCAAGACCTCCCTGGGCCCAACTTTAAAGGAGGTTCCTACAATGAGCAGTTCTTC
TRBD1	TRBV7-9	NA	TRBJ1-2	CASQGQGYYGYTF	TGTGCCAGCCAGGGACAGGGGTATTACGGCTACACCTTC
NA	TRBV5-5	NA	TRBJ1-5	CASSLRAGENQPQHF	TGTGCCAGCAGCTTAAGGGCAGGGGAAAATCAGCCCCAGCATTTT
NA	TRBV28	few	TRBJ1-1	CASSHSGTEAFF	TGTGCCAGCAGTCACTCAGGCACTGAAGCTTTCTTT
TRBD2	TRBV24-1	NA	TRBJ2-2	CATSGSSGSVTGELFF	TGTGCCACCAGTGGTTCTAGCGGGAGCGTCACCGGGGAGCTGTTTTTT
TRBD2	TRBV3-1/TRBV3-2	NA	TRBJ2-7	CASSRVGPSGSNEQYF	TGTGCCAGCAGCCGAGTGGGGCCTAGCGGGAGTAACGAGCAGTACTTC
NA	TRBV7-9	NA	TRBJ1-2	CASSFSDGGYTF	TGTGCCAGCAGCTTCTCAGATGGTGGCTACACCTTC
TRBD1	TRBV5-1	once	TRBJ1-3	CASSLGTGVSGNTIYF	TGCGCCAGCAGCTTGGGGACAGGCGTCTCTGGAAACACCATATATTTT
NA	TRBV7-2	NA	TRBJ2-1	CASSLSPFDEQFF	TGTGCCAGCAGCTTATCTCCGTTCGATGAGCAGTTCTTC
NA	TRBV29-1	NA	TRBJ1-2	CSVDRVYGYTF	TGCAGCGTTGACAGGGTCTATGGCTACACCTTC
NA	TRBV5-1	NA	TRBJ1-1	CASSLVSGMNTEAFF	TGCGCCAGCAGCTTGGTTTCAGGGATGAACACTGAAGCTTTCTTT
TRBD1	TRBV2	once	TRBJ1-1	CASRGRKGASSEAFF	TGTGCCAGCAGGGGGAGGAAGGGGGCAAGCAGTGAAGCTTTCTTT
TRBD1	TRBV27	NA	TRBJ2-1	CASSTGVYNEQFF	TGTGCCAGCAGTACAGGGGTCTACAATGAGCAGTTCTTC
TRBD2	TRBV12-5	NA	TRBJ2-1	CASGLASGGKYNEQFF	TGTGCTAGTGGTTTGGCGTCGGGAGGGAAATACAATGAGCAGTTCTTC
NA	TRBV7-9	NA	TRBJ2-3	CASSLGLSTDTQYF	TGTGCCAGCAGCTTAGGGCTCAGCACAGATACGCAGTATTTT
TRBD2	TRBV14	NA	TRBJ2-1	CASSQPGTRKYNEQFF	TGTGCCAGCAGCCAACCAGGGACTAGAAAATACAATGAGCAGTTCTTC
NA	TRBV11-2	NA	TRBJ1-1	CASSTDSTNTEAFF	TGTGCCAGCAGCACGGACAGCACGAACACTGAAGCTTTCTTT
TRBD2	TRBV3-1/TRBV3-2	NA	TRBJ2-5	CASTPWEGTQYF	TGTGCCAGCACCCCATGGGAGGGGACCCAGTACTTC
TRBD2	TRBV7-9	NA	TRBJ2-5	CASSLGTSGSGETQYF	TGTGCCAGCAGCTTAGGGACTAGCGGGTCGGGTGAGACCCAGTACTTC
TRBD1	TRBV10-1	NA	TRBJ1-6	CASSATGGNSPLHF	TGCGCCAGCAGTGCAACAGGGGGTAATTCACCCCTCCACTTT
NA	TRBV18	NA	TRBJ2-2	CASSGVLARGTGELFF	TGTGCCAGCTCTGGAGTCCTAGCCAGGGGCACCGGGGAGCTGTTTTTT
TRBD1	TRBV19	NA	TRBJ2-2	CASSIDRGTGELFF	TGTGCCAGTAGTATCGACAGGGGCACCGGGGAGCTGTTTTTT
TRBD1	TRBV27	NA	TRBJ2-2	CASSLRDRDTGELFF	TGTGCCAGCAGTCTCCGGGACAGGGACACCGGGGAGCTGTTTTTT